The next 10 T cell receptor beta chains were all read from a single sample in a study of T cell repertoires in cytomegalovirus infection (dated by TCRdb to about 2019). Sequencing instrument: Illumina HiSeq 1500. TCRdb itself trimmed the public reads at Q25 with fastp, ran MiXCR and retained productive beta chains. For every CDR3 protein sequence, its rows merge into one entry that carries the most common genes and DNA. The sample yields about 360,000 distinct CDR3 sequences; about a sixth were counted once. The ten largest clones represent around 9.3% of the sample. What was sequenced was PBMCs. The origin of the receptors is a human donor in good health (CMV status not recorded). Some clones in this sample may be carry-over from other donors' samples.

In this sample, this clonotype turned up many times. V usage is TRBV24-1 and J usage is TRBJ2-6; the D gene is possibly TRBD1 (6 bases). The V end was cut by 3 bases, the J end by 4 bases, with 15 bases between. CDR1 KGHDR and CDR2 SFDVKD come from the germline V gene. This CDR3 spans 17 amino acids. CDR3 loop: CATSDRDTPVGANVLTF. The CDR3 nucleotides read TGTGCCACCAGTGATCGGGACACCCCGGTGGGGGCCAACGTCCTGACTTTC.

This clonotype was seen repeatedly, ten times or more. The V gene is TRBV7-2, the J gene TRBJ2-3; 8 positions agree with TRBD2. CDR3 size: 15 residues. Germline CDR1 SGHTA, CDR2 FQGNSA. After removal of 4 bases from V and 4 bases from J, the junction contained 7 bases not matched to a gene. DNA of the CDR3: TGTGCCAGCAGCTCCTTAGCGGGATCCGCAGATACGCAGTATTTT. Protein sequence: CASSSLAGSADTQYF.

This clonotype was counted many times. The chain is built from TRBV7-2 and TRBJ2-1; 11 bases agree with TRBD2. Trimming at V came to 4 bases and at J to 4 bases, leaving 12 bases not matched to a gene. The length of the CDR3 is 18 residues. CDR1 SGHTA and CDR2 FQGNSA come from the germline V gene. CDR3 nucleotide sequence: TGTGCCAGCAGCTATACCGTTATAGCGGGGGGGGTATACAATGAGCAGTTCTTC. It specifies CASSYTVIAGGVYNEQFF.

V is TRBV10-3 and J is TRBJ2-7, with 7 bases matching TRBD1. This CDR3 spans 15 amino acids. Germline CDR1 and CDR2: ENHRY and SYGVKD. V shed 1 base and J 7 bases; nucleotides not matched to a gene: 10. The CDR3 bases are TGTGCCATCAGTGAGTTGGGTGAGGGGGCGCGTGAGCAGTACTTC. Protein sequence: CAISELGEGAREQYF.

The CDR3 region is CASSLRFNNQPQHF. CDR3 sequence (DNA): TGTGCCAGCAGCTTGCGGTTCAACAATCAGCCCCAGCATTTT. This chain connects TRBV5-6 to TRBJ1-5; D gene ambiguous. Germline lookup yields CDR1 SGHDT and CDR2 YYEEEE. CDR3 length equals 14 residues. V was trimmed by 1 base and J by 3 bases, leaving 8 bases between them.

Only a few counts were recorded for this clonotype. The rearrangement joins TRBV20-1 to TRBJ2-7; 12 nucleotides agree with TRBD1. The germline CDR1 and CDR2 sequences are DFQATT and SNEGSKA (reference sequence). The V gene end was trimmed by 0 bases and the J gene end by 5 bases; junction bases not matched to a gene: 5. The CDR3 length is 15 residues. The CDR3 DNA sequence: TGCAGTGCTAGAGATTTCGGGACAGGGGGCGACGAGCAGTACTTC. Residues: CSARDFGTGGDEQYF.

The V call is TRBV18, the J call TRBJ2-1; 7 bases line up with TRBD1. Germline CDR1 KGHSH, CDR2 LQKENI. J gave up 6 bases and V 3 bases, and 11 bases lay outside the gene matches. The CDR3 has 16 amino acids. The CDR3 region has the DNA TGTGCCAGCTCACCCACTCAGGGGGTGTGGCGCAATGAGCAGTTCTTC. Translating gives CASSPTQGVWRNEQFF.

This clonotype was seen ten or more times. The chain recombines TRBV7-2 with TRBJ2-3; TRBD2 is a possible D gene (6 bases). CDR1 and CDR2 from the germline V gene are SGHTA and FQGNSA. The V end was cut by 2 bases, the J end by 1 base, with 10 bases between. The CDR3 runs to 15 residues. CDR3 sequence (DNA): TGTGCCAGCAGCTTAATGGGAGGCGGCACAGATACGCAGTATTTT. It translates to CASSLMGGGTDTQYF.

V is TRBV7-9 and J is TRBJ2-5; D is unresolved. Between the trimmed V and J ends, which lost 5 bases and 0 bases, there was a span of 13 bases. This CDR3 contains 15 residues. Per germline, CDR1 SEHNR and CDR2 FQNEAQ (reference sequence). The CDR3 loop is CASSPLGTYQETQYF. CDR3 nucleotide sequence: TGTGCCAGCAGCCCCCTCGGCACGTACCAAGAGACCCAGTACTTC.

This clonotype was detected a few times. The chain links TRBV7-2 to TRBJ1-1; the D is unclear. Trimming took off 4 bases at V and 5 bases at J, with 11 bases between the two ends. CDR3 size: 13 residues. Germline lookup yields CDR1 SGHTA and CDR2 FQGNSA. CDR3 residues: CASSYAPETEAFF. The CDR3 coding sequence is TGTGCCAGCAGCTATGCGCCTGAGACTGAAGCTTTCTTT.